This T cell receptor beta chain was sequenced in a study of vaccination and CD4 T cells after COVID-19. This clonotype was observed a few times. No antigen is known for it. The treatment here: approximately 11-day PBMC culture with coronavirus spike peptide pools or control peptides (ViraFEST assay). V was cut by 1 base and J by 4 bases, with 10 bases left in between. The CDR3 loop spans 15 amino acids. Germline V gene sequence: CDR1 SEHNR, CDR2 FQNEAQ (reference sequence). Cultured CD4+ T cell DNA underwent sequencing with the Oncomine TCR Beta short-read assay. The authors extracted genomic DNA from cultured CD4+ T cells. MiXCR, applied by TCRdb to the PCR reads, yields one record per CDR3 protein. The sample holds some 13,000 distinct CDR3 sequences, 25% to 30% seen once.

The chain uses TRBV7-9 and TRBJ2-2; D not resolved. The source material was CD4+ T cells from blood, cultured in vitro. This TCR was recovered from a human donor who had recovered from COVID-19. CDR3 coding DNA: TGTGCCAGCAGCTTAGAAAGGCAGTTCACCGGGGAGCTGTTTTTT. Amino acids: CASSLERQFTGELFF.